These 8 T cell receptor beta chains were sequenced from one sample in a study of T-cell memory formation after mild COVID-19. TCRdb reprocessed the 5' RACE reads via MiXCR and lists one record per CDR3 protein. The sample gives around 470,000 distinct CDR3 sequences, 15% to 25% of which show up once; roughly 8.4% is in the top ten. Sequencing was performed on PBMCs or a T cell subset sorted from them (not recorded which). The receptors here all came from an adult woman who had mild COVID-19 (a few samples of this study predate the infection). Cell type and time point are not known.

This clonotype has only a few counts. At one end the junction does not follow the germline gene, possibly because of a read error. The CDR3 coding sequence is TGTGCTAGCAGCTCCACGACTAGCGGGACCGGGGGTACGCAGTATTTT. This gives the protein CASSSTTSGTGGTQYF. The gene calls are TRBV7-7 and TRBJ2-3; 11 bases match TRBD2. Germline-derived CDR1 and CDR2 are SSHAT and FNYEAQ (reference sequence). The CDR3 is 16 amino acids.

The gene calls are TRBV27 and TRBJ2-3; TRBD1 matches at 7 bases. This CDR3 is built from 17 residues. V lost 4 bases to trimming and J lost 2 bases; unmatched junction nucleotides: 12. Germline V gene sequence: CDR1 MNHEY, CDR2 SMNVEV (reference sequence). In DNA, the CDR3 is TGTGCCAGCAGTTCCCGACAGGGATCAGGACCCACAGATACGCAGTATTTT. This translates into CASSSRQGSGPTDTQYF.

The rearrangement links TRBV7-2 to TRBJ1-5; TRBD1 matches at 7 bases. The CDR3 consists of 15 residues. From germline, CDR1 is SGHTA and CDR2 FQGNSA. J lost 3 bases, V lost 5 bases, and 7 bases had no gene match. CDR3 DNA: TGTGCCAGCAGCCCCAGGGGGAGAGACAATCAGCCCCAGCATTTT. Protein sequence: CASSPRGRDNQPQHF. The complete variable domain, with remaining parts taken from reference TRBV7-2 and TRBJ1-5, reads GAGVSQSPSNKVTEKGKDVELRCDPISGHTALYWYRQSLGQGLEFLIYFQGNSAPDKSGLPSDRFSAERTGGSVSTLTIQRTQQEDSAVYLCASSPRGRDNQPQHFGDGTRLSIL.

In this sample, this clonotype turned up a few times. The rearrangement uses TRBV15 and TRBJ2-1; D uncertain. Per germline, CDR1 LNHNV and CDR2 YYDKDF (reference sequence). Trimming took off 3 bases at V and 12 bases at J, with 15 bases between the two ends. The CDR3 consists of 13 residues. The CDR3 is CATSSGATKGQFF. Here the CDR3 DNA reads TGTGCCACCAGCAGTGGAGCAACCAAGGGGCAGTTCTTC.

The rearrangement joins TRBV11-2 to TRBJ2-2; a weak D match, TRBD1 (6 bases). V shed 8 bases and J shed 4 bases, with 20 bases lying between them. Germline V gene data show CDR1 as SGHAT and CDR2 as FQNNGV. The CDR3 loop spans 16 amino acids. The CDR3 nucleotides are TGTGCCAGCCTTACGAAGGATAGGGGGAGCACCGGGGAGCTGTTTTTT. Amino acid sequence: CASLTKDRGSTGELFF.

This chain uses TRBV7-9 with TRBJ1-2, with no clear D. Germline CDR1 reads SEHNR; CDR2 reads FQNEAQ (reference sequence). The CDR3 is made up of 15 amino acids. V was shortened by 0 bases and J by 2 bases, with 10 bases between the two germline ends. CDR3 coding DNA: TGTGCCAGCAGCTTAGCAGGTTCAGGAAACTATGGCTACACCTTC. Its protein product is CASSLAGSGNYGYTF.

This chain links TRBV30 with TRBJ1-3; D remains ambiguous. This CDR3 is 12 amino acids long. Germline-derived CDR1 and CDR2 are GTSNPN and SVGIG (reference sequence). V was shortened by 4 bases and J by 1 base, with 5 bases between the two germline ends. CDR3 sequence: CAWTGSGNTIYF. Written as DNA, the CDR3 is TGTGCCTGGACAGGATCTGGAAACACCATATATTTT.

The chain couples TRBV4-1 to TRBJ1-1; no definite D call. The CDR3 is 19 amino acids. Trimming removed 0 bases from V and 0 bases from J, with 20 bases in between. The V gene's germline CDR1 is MGHRA and CDR2 YSYEKL. The CDR3 protein is CASSQDRGLGGLMNTEAFF. The CDR3 DNA sequence: TGCGCCAGCAGCCAAGATCGGGGTCTCGGTGGGCTCATGAACACTGAAGCTTTCTTT.